The clone carrying this T cell receptor (beta chain) was detected only a few times. Antigen specificity is unknown. The sample is drawn from a study of regulatory T cells in long-lasting Graves disease. Study results and limitations: Those with persistent disease had in common more public clonotypes (2,741) than new patients (approximately 890). Under persistent disease, TRBV28, TRBJ1-2 and TRBJ2-5 were used preferentially.

Building of the TCR beta libraries involved iRepertoire HTBI primers and Arm-PCR of CDR3 regions. MiXCR was run by TCRdb on the multiplex PCR reads, yielding one entry per CDR3 protein. The top ten clones hold 22% of a sample with hundreds of thousands of distinct CDR3 sequences, around 16% of them seen once. V was trimmed by 7 bases and J by 0 bases, leaving 25 bases between them. CDR3 length: 18 residues. Germline-derived CDR1 and CDR2 are MDHEN and SYDVKM. Time point here: newly diagnosed GD, antithyroid drugs for less than 3 months. Generation of the TCR library employed RNA extracted from PBMCs. Patients with Graves' disease were diagnosed by American Thyroid Association guidelines.

The sample consisted of peripheral blood mononuclear cells (PBMCs), taken at new diagnosis, from a patient treated with antithyroid drugs. The origin of this receptor is a female donor with Graves disease. The chain has TRBV28 and TRBJ2-7; D is perhaps TRBD1 (6 bases). The CDR3 loop is CASNHASSGTPDSYEQYF. In nucleotides, the CDR3 is TGTGCCAGCAACCATGCAAGCTCCGGGACACCCGACTCCTACGAGCAGTACTTC. Combining the CDR3 with reference TRBV28 and TRBJ2-7 gives the whole variable domain DVKVTQSSRYLVKRTGEKVFLECVQDMDHENMFWYRQDPGLGLRLIYFSYDVKMKEKGDIPEGYSVSREKKERFSLILESASTNQTSMYLCASNHASSGTPDSYEQYFGPGTRLTVT.